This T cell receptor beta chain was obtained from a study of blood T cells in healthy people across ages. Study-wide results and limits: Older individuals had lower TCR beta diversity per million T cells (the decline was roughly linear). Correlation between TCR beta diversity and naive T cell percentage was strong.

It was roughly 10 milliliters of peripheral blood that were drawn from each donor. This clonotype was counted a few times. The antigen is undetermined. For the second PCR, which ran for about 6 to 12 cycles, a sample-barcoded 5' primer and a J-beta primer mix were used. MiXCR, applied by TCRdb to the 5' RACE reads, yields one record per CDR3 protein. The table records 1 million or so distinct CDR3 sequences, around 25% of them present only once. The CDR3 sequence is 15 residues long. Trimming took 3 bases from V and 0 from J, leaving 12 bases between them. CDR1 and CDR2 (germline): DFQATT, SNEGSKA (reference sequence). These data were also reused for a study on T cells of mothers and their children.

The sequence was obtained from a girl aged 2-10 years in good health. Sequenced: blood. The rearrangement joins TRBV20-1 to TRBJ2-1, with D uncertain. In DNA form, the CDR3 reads TGCAGTGCTAGCAACGAAGATGCCTCCTACAATGAGCAGTTCTTC. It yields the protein CSASNEDASYNEQFF.